These 31 T cell receptor beta chains were all obtained from the same sample, sequenced in a study of post-analysis software for immune sequencing data. Findings and caveats of the study: Comparison of patients with controls showed five TRBV segments more frequent in patients, TRBV5-6, TRBV5-1 and TRBV20-1 among them.

Unique molecular identifiers were present in the TCR beta cDNA libraries. Each CDR3 protein gets one entry after TCRdb re-called the PCR reads with MiXCR. The sample includes fewer than 850,000 distinct CDR3 sequences, 25% to 30% seen only once; the top ten take approximately 0.55%. These receptors' antigens are unknown. The sequenced sample was blood. Receptors were obtained from a girl between 10 and 17 years old with multiple sclerosis.

This clonotype came up a few times. The J gene is TRBJ1-2, the V gene TRBV29-1; perhaps TRBD1 as D (5 bases). Germline CDR1 and CDR2: SQVTM and ANQGSEA. This CDR3 is built from 12 residues. V gave up 7 bases and J gave up 4 bases, with 13 bases separating them. CDR3 nucleotide sequence: TGCAGCGACAGAGCGACAGCCTATGGCTACACCTTC. It encodes CSDRATAYGYTF.

In this sample, this clonotype turned up a few times. This chain connects TRBV29-1 to TRBJ2-1; no reliable D call. Trimming cost V 4 bases and J 6 bases, with 16 bases left between them. The germline gives CDR1 SQVTM, CDR2 ANQGSEA. This CDR3 has 14 residues. CDR3 coding DNA: TGCAGCGTTGGCGGCAGGACCGCGGCCAATGAGCAGTTCTTC. Its translation: CSVGGRTAANEQFF.

The rearrangement links TRBV3-1 to TRBJ2-1; 8 positions match TRBD2. The junction had 4 bases not matched to a gene; V was cut back by 1 base and J by 5 bases. This CDR3 has 15 amino acids. Germline loops: CDR1 LGHDT, CDR2 YNNKEL (reference sequence). The CDR3 region has the DNA TGTGCCAGCAGCCAAGTCCTAGCGGGCCACAATGAGCAGTTCTTC. Residues: CASSQVLAGHNEQFF.

The chain links TRBV6-5 to TRBJ1-5; perhaps TRBD1 as D (5 bases). Germline values: CDR1 MNHEY, CDR2 SVGAGI. The germline V and J ends were trimmed by 9 bases and 2 bases, with 11 bases remaining between them. The CDR3 loop spans 13 amino acids. In DNA form, the CDR3 reads TGTGCCAGTGGGCGGGACGGCAATCAGCCCCAGCATTTT. Translating it yields CASGRDGNQPQHF.

This clonotype was counted a single time. The CDR3, as DNA: TGCGCCAGCAGCTTGGCGGCCTCAGGAGGCAATCAGCCCCAGCATTTT. It translates to CASSLAASGGNQPQHF. The rearrangement uses TRBV5-1 and TRBJ1-5, with D unresolved. The CDR3 is 16 amino acids. V was cut by 0 bases and J by 2 bases, with 12 bases left in between. Germline CDR1 and CDR2: SGHRS and YFSETQ.

This clonotype was observed many times. This sequence joins TRBV11-1 and TRBJ2-3; D is unresolved. From germline, CDR1 is SGHAT and CDR2 FQDESV (reference sequence). The CDR3 totals 13 residues. The germline V and J ends were trimmed by 3 bases and 4 bases, with 8 bases remaining between them. CDR3 amino acids: CASSFPGSDTQYF. In DNA form, the CDR3 reads TGTGCCAGCAGCTTCCCGGGTTCAGATACGCAGTATTTT.

This clonotype was picked up a small number of times. The CDR3 loop is CSARDPGAGVDTQYF. As DNA, the CDR3 is TGCAGTGCTAGAGATCCTGGCGCTGGTGTGGATACGCAGTATTTT. The J gene is TRBJ2-3, the V gene TRBV20-1; no clear D gene. CDR3 length equals 15 residues. Trimming cost V 0 bases and J 6 bases, with 16 bases left between them. Germline V gene sequence: CDR1 DFQATT, CDR2 SNEGSKA (reference sequence).

V gene TRBV28 combines with J gene TRBJ2-5; D not resolved. The CDR3 spans 15 residues. The germline V gene encodes CDR1 MDHEN and CDR2 SYDVKM. The germline V and J ends were trimmed by 6 bases and 2 bases, with 16 bases remaining between them. The CDR3 coding sequence is TGTGCCAGCAGCCGCCGAGGTTTATTACAAGAGACCCAGTACTTC. Translating it yields CASSRRGLLQETQYF.

V and J are TRBV27 and TRBJ2-5, with a tentative D call TRBD2 (5 bases). The CDR3 has 14 amino acids. V dropped 3 bases and J dropped 11 bases, with 19 bases sitting between them. Germline V gene lookup returns CDR1 MNHEY and CDR2 SMNVEV (reference sequence). Here the CDR3 reads CASSLRAREAEQYF. In DNA, the CDR3 is TGTGCCAGCAGTTTGCGGGCCCGAGAGGCTGAGCAGTACTTC.

At least ten counts were recorded for this clonotype. The chain has TRBV29-1 and TRBJ2-7; no clear D. Trimming pared 5 bases from V and 4 bases from J, leaving 12 bases between. The germline V gene has CDR1 SQVTM and CDR2 ANQGSEA. There are 12 residues in the CDR3. The CDR3 DNA sequence: TGCAGCGTTCGCGATCTAGAGTACGAGCAGTACTTC. This encodes CSVRDLEYEQYF.

J is TRBJ2-1 and V is TRBV4-3, with D possibly called TRBD1 or TRBD2 (7 bases each). Germline V gene lookup returns CDR1 LGHNA and CDR2 YSLEER. Trimming left V 0 bases short and J 7 bases short, with 22 bases between. The CDR3 spans 18 residues. The CDR3 is CASSQDFVGEGAGNEQFF. CDR3 nucleotides: TGCGCCAGCAGCCAAGATTTCGTCGGGGAGGGGGCAGGGAATGAGCAGTTCTTC.

This clonotype appeared a few times. The chain couples TRBV6-6 to TRBJ1-6, with no clear D. The CDR3 contains 16 residues. The V end was cut by 3 bases, the J end by 0 bases, with 9 bases between. Per the germline V gene, CDR1 is MNHNY and CDR2 is SVGAGI (reference sequence). The CDR3 loop is CASSYLTSSYNSPLHF. DNA of the CDR3: TGTGCCAGCAGTTATCTCACCAGCTCCTATAATTCACCCCTCCACTTT.

This chain connects TRBV6-5 to TRBJ1-1; D perhaps matches TRBD1 (5 bases). Germline V gene sequence: CDR1 MNHEY, CDR2 SVGAGI. The CDR3 runs 14 residues. Trimming removed 6 bases at V and 0 bases at J, with 11 bases between. CDR3 amino acids: CASSIQVVNTEAFF. For the CDR3, the DNA is TGTGCCAGCAGCATACAGGTCGTGAACACTGAAGCTTTCTTT.

This clonotype was seen more than once but under ten times. The chain combines TRBV6-7 with TRBJ2-1; possibly TRBD1 for D (6 bases). TRBV6-7 is an open reading frame, and its role is uncertain. The CDR3 has 17 residues. V was cut by 1 base and J by 6 bases, with 19 bases left in between. The CDR3 nucleotides read TGTGCCAGCAGTTACTTTCGTAAATCGGACAGATCCAATGAGCAGTTCTTC. Translated: CASSYFRKSDRSNEQFF.

The gene calls are TRBV6-1 and TRBJ1-1, with TRBD1 matching over 11 bases. Per germline, CDR1 MNHNS and CDR2 SASEGT. The junction had 10 bases not matched to a gene; V was cut back by 6 bases and J by 1 base. The CDR3 extends over 17 amino acids. This CDR3 is CASSHLRDRGSNTEAFF. CDR3 bases: TGTGCCAGCAGCCATCTAAGGGACAGGGGGTCGAACACTGAAGCTTTCTTT.

The V call is TRBV20-1, the J call TRBJ2-1, with D possibly matching TRBD2 (5 bases). Germline CDR1 is DFQATT and CDR2 is SNEGSKA (reference sequence). Trimming removed 2 bases from V and 3 bases from J, with 11 bases in between. CDR3 length equals 14 residues. The CDR3 DNA sequence: TGCAGTGCTAGATTCCCGGGGAACTACAATGAGCAGTTCTTC. Protein: CSARFPGNYNEQFF.

A few counts support this clonotype. The genes are TRBV6-2 or TRBV6-3 and TRBJ2-5, with D tentatively TRBD2 (6 bases). The V and J ends lost 2 bases and 5 bases respectively, with 18 bases between them. The CDR3 runs 16 residues. Germline CDR1 is MNHEY and CDR2 is SVGEGT. The CDR3, as DNA: TGTGCCAGCAGTTACGCTCAGGAGGGGCGCCGGGAGACCCAGTACTTC. As protein: CASSYAQEGRRETQYF.

The chain links TRBV6-6 to TRBJ2-2; 9 positions match TRBD1. The CDR3 contains 16 residues. Losses at the gene ends were 5 bases for V and 4 bases for J; bases not matched to a gene: 8. Germline V gene data show CDR1 as MNHNY and CDR2 as SVGAGI (reference sequence). The CDR3 loop is CASSPRTGAGTGELFF. The CDR3, as DNA: TGTGCCAGCAGTCCCCGGACAGGGGCGGGCACCGGGGAGCTGTTTTTT.

This clonotype showed up just a few times. V and J are TRBV2 and TRBJ2-2; 11 nucleotides line up with TRBD2. After removal of 6 bases from V and 8 bases from J, the junction contained 17 bases not matched to a gene. Germline V gives CDR1 SNHLY, CDR2 FYNNEI. The CDR3 covers 18 residues. The CDR3 loop reads CASSPLAGGPPSGGELFF. CDR3 DNA: TGTGCCAGCAGCCCGTTAGCGGGAGGGCCTCCTAGTGGAGGGGAGCTGTTTTTT.

This chain joins TRBV5-1 and TRBJ2-3, with D unclear. Germline CDR1 SGHRS, CDR2 YFSETQ. The CDR3 spans 15 residues. The V end was cut by 1 base, the J end by 4 bases, with 13 bases between. CDR3 DNA: TGCGCCAGCAGCTTGAATGAGAGGACCGCAGATACGCAGTATTTT. It specifies CASSLNERTADTQYF.

This sequence joins TRBV19 and TRBJ1-1; TRBD1 matches 8 bases. V trimming: 3 bases; J trimming: 3 bases; junction bases outside the gene matches: 3. The V gene's germline CDR1 is LNHDA and CDR2 SQIVND (reference sequence). CDR3 length: 14 residues. This chain's CDR3 is CASSIRQGYTEAFF. The CDR3 bases are TGTGCCAGTAGTATTCGACAGGGGTACACTGAAGCTTTCTTT.

This clonotype has just a few counts. This chain connects TRBV5-5 to TRBJ2-6; 9 positions agree with TRBD1. After removal of 7 bases from V and 0 bases from J, the junction contained 11 bases not matched to a gene. This CDR3 comprises 18 residues. The germline V gene has CDR1 SGHKS and CDR2 YYEKEE (reference sequence). CDR3 bases: TGTGCCAGCGGGCATATTACAGGGGGCGGCTCTGGGGCCAACGTCCTGACTTTC. It translates to CASGHITGGGSGANVLTF.

This clonotype was seen a few times. J is TRBJ2-6 and V is TRBV6-1; weak D call: TRBD2 (6 bases). Germline V gene lookup returns CDR1 MNHNS and CDR2 SASEGT. The V end was cut by 4 bases, the J end by 4 bases, with 20 bases between. There are 18 residues in the CDR3. CDR3 amino acids: CASSVRGWGEVGANVLTF. The DNA of the CDR3 is TGTGCCAGCAGTGTCCGTGGGTGGGGGGAAGTGGGGGCCAACGTCCTGACTTTC.

The J gene is TRBJ1-2, the V gene TRBV12-3 or TRBV12-4; D ambiguous. The CDR3 consists of 14 residues. Deletions cut 6 bases from V and 3 bases from J, with 14 bases between. CDR3 sequence (DNA): TGTGCCAGCAGAAGCGCCGTCGGCTACTATGGCTACACCTTC. It translates to CASRSAVGYYGYTF.

V is TRBV20-1 and J is TRBJ2-7; 10 positions agree with TRBD1. The CDR3 extends over 19 amino acids. The germline CDR1 and CDR2 sequences are DFQATT and SNEGSKA (reference sequence). The ends lost 5 bases at V and 5 bases at J; junction bases unmatched: 24. The CDR3 loop reads CSAVATQIPGQGRVDEQYF. The DNA of the CDR3 is TGCAGTGCTGTAGCTACCCAGATCCCGGGACAGGGGAGGGTGGACGAGCAGTACTTC.

The J gene is TRBJ1-1, the V gene TRBV6-5; 8 bases line up with TRBD1. V trimming: 6 bases; J trimming: 4 bases; junction bases outside the gene matches: 13. The germline V gene has CDR1 MNHEY and CDR2 SVGAGI. The CDR3 totals 16 residues. CDR3: CASSPIPQGARTEAFF. DNA for the CDR3: TGTGCCAGCAGCCCCATCCCGCAGGGGGCGCGCACTGAAGCTTTCTTT.

V and J are TRBV4-2 and TRBJ2-3; D gene unclear. In germline, CDR1 is LGHNA, CDR2 YNFKEQ. V was pared by 1 base and J by 4 bases, with 6 bases between. There are 13 residues in the CDR3. CDR3 region: CASSQVRADTQYF. CDR3 coding DNA: TGTGCCAGCAGCCAAGTTCGGGCAGATACGCAGTATTTT.

The rearrangement links TRBV7-2 to TRBJ2-1; D ambiguous. Per the germline V gene, CDR1 is SGHTA and CDR2 is FQGNSA. V gave up 4 bases and J gave up 9 bases, with 16 bases separating them. The CDR3 runs to 14 residues. CDR3 DNA: TGTGCCAGCAGCTCAGAGGTCATGAAGGGTGAGCAGTTCTTC. It yields the protein CASSSEVMKGEQFF.

The chain recombines TRBV10-3 with TRBJ1-5, with 7 bases lining up with TRBD1. The V segment lost 6 bases and the J segment 3 bases; nucleotides outside the gene matches: 5. The CDR3 sequence is 14 residues long. From germline, CDR1 is ENHRY and CDR2 SYGVKD. DNA for the CDR3: TGTGCCATCAGACCTACAGGGGACAATCAGCCCCAGCATTTT. Translation: CAIRPTGDNQPQHF.

Notes on this clonotype: A junction boundary mismatches the germline segment, possibly from a read error. The chain carries TRBV6-5 and TRBJ2-5, with no clear D. This CDR3 region has 15 residues. Germline V CDR1 and CDR2: MNHEY, SVGAGI. The CDR3 sequence: CASSYSYAIQETQDF. In nucleotides, the CDR3 is TGTGCCAGCAGTTACTCTTACGCTATCCAAGAGACCCAGGACTTC.

This clonotype was seen more than once but under ten times. One end of the junction varies from germline; a read error may be responsible. This rearrangement joins TRBV20-1 to TRBJ1-1; D not resolved. The CDR3 consists of 16 residues. In germline, CDR1 is DFQATT, CDR2 SNEGSKA (reference sequence). CDR3 sequence (DNA): TGCAGTGCTAGTCGGAAGATTTTGCCTACGAACACTGAGGCTTTCTTT. The encoded protein is CSASRKILPTNTEAFF.